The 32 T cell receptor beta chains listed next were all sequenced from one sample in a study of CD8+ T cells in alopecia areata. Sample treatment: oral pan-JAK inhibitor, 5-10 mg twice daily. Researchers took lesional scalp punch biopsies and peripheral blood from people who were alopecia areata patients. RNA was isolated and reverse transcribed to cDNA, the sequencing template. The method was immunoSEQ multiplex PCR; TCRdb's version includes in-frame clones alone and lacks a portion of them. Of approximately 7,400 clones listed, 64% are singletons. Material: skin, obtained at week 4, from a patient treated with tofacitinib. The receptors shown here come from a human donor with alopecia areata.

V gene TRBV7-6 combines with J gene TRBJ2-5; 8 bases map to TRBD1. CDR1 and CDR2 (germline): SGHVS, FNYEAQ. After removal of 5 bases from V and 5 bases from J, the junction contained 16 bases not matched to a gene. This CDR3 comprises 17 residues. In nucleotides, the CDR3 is TGTGCCAGCAGCCAGATCCGGGGCAGGGGGCTGGAGGAGACCCAGTACTTC. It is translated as CASSQIRGRGLEETQYF.

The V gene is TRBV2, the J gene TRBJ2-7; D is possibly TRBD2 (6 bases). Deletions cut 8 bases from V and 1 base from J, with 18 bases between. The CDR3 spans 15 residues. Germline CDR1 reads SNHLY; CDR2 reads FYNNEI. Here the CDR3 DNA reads TGTGCCAGCCGTGGGGCACTAGCACCATCCTACGAGCAGTACTTC. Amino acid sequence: CASRGALAPSYEQYF.

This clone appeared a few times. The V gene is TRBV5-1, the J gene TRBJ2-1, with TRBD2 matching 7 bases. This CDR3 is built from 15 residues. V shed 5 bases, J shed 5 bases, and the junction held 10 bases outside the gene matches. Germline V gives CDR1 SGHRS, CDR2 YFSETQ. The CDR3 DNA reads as TGCGCCAGCAGTTATTCTGTCCTAGCGGACAATGAGCAGTTCTTC. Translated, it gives CASSYSVLADNEQFF.

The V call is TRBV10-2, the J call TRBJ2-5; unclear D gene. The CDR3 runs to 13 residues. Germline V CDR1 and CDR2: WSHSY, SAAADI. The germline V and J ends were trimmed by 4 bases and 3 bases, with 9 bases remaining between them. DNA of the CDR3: TGCGCCAGCAGTGGCCAGACGGAAGAGACCCAGTACTTC. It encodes CASSGQTEETQYF.

CDR3 DNA sequence: TGTGCCATCAGCCCCGGGACAGGGCATCAGCCCCAGCATTTT. Protein product: CAISPGTGHQPQHF. This sequence joins TRBV10-3 and TRBJ1-5; 9 bases align to TRBD1. Germline V gene sequence: CDR1 ENHRY, CDR2 SYGVKD. Germline trimming cut 6 bases from V and 5 bases from J; bases unmatched to any gene: 5. There are 14 residues in the CDR3.

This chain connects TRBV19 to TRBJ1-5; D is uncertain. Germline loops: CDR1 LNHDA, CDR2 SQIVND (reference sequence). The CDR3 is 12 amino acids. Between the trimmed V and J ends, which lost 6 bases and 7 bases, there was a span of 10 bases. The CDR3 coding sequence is TGTGCCAGTAGCTACCGGGAGCAGCCCCAGCATTTT. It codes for CASSYREQPQHF. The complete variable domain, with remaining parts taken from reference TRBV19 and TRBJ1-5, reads DGGITQSPKYLFRKEGQNVTLSCEQNLNHDAMYWYRQDPGQGLRLIYYSQIVNDFQKGDIAEGYSVSREKKESFPLTVTSAQKNPTAFYLCASSYREQPQHFGDGTRLSIL.

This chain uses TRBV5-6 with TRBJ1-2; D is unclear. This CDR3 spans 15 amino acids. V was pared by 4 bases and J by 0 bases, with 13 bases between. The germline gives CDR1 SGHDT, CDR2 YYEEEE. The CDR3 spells CASSASLRTNYGYTF. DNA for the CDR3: TGTGCCAGCAGCGCCAGCCTCCGTACTAACTATGGCTACACCTTC. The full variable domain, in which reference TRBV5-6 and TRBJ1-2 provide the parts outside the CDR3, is DAGVTQSPTHLIKTRGQQVTLRCSPKSGHDTVSWYQQALGQGPQFIFQYYEEEERQRGNFPDRFSGHQFPNYSSELNVNALLLGDSALYLCASSASLRTNYGYTFGSGTRLTVV.

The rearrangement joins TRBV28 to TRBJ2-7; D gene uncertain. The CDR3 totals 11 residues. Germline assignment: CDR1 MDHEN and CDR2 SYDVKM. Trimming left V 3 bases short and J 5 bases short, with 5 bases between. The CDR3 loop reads CASSFGDEQYF. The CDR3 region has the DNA TGTGCCAGCAGTTTCGGAGACGAGCAGTACTTC.

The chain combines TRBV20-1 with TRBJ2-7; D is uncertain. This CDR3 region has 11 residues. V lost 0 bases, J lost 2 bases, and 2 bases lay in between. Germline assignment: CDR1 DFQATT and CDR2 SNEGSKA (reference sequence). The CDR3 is CSARDAYEQYF. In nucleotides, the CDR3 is TGCAGTGCTAGAGATGCCTACGAGCAGTACTTC.

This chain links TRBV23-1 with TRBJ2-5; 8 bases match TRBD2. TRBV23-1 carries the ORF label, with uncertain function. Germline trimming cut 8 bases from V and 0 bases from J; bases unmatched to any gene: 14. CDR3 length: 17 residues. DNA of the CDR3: TGCGCCAGCCCGGGGGGGTTTGGTCCACACTACCAAGAGACCCAGTACTTC. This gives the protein CASPGGFGPHYQETQYF.

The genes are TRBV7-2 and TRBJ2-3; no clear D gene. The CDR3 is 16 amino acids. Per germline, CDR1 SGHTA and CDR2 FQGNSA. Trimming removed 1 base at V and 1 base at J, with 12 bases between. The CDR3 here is CASSLVVRDGTDTQYF. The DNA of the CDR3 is TGTGCCAGCAGCTTAGTGGTTCGCGATGGCACAGATACGCAGTATTTT.

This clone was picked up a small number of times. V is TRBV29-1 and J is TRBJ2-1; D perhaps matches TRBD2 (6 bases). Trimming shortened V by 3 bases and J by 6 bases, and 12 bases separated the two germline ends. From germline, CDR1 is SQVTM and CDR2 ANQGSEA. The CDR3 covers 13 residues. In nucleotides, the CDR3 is TGCAGCGTTGAGCGGGGTAGGAGCAATGAGCAGTTCTTC. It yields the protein CSVERGRSNEQFF.

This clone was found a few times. CDR3 nucleotide sequence: TGCGCCAGCAGCCAAGCCCTCAGCGGGAGGGTAAGCACAGATACGCAGTATTTT. As protein: CASSQALSGRVSTDTQYF. The chain recombines TRBV4-1 with TRBJ2-3; 10 nucleotides align to TRBD2. J was trimmed by 0 bases and V by 1 base; bases with no gene match: 7. Germline values: CDR1 MGHRA, CDR2 YSYEKL. The length of the CDR3 is 18 residues.

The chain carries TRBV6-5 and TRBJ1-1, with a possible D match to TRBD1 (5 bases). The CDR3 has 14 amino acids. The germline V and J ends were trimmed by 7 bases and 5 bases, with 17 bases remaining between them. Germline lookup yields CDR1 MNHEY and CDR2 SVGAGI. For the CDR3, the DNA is TGTGCCAGCAACAGCCCGGGGGGGTCGACTGAAGCTTTCTTT. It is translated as CASNSPGGSTEAFF.

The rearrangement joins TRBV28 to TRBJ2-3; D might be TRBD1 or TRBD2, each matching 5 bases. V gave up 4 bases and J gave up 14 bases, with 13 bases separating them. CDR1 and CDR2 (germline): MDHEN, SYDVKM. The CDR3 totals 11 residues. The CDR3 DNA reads TGTGCCAGCAGTTGGGACCGAGAGGGGTATTTT. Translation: CASSWDREGYF.

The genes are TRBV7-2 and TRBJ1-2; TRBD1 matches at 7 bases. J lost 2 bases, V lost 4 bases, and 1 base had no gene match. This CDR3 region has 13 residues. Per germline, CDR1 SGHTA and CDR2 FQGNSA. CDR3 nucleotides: TGTGCCAGCAGCTCCAGGGGGAACTATGGCTACACCTTC. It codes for CASSSRGNYGYTF.

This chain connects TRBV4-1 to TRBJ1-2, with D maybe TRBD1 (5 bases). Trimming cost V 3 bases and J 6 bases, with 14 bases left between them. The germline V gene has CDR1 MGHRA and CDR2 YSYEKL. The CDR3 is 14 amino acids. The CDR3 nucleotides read TGCGCCAGCAGCCACGAATACAGGACCCATGGCTACACCTTC. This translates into CASSHEYRTHGYTF.

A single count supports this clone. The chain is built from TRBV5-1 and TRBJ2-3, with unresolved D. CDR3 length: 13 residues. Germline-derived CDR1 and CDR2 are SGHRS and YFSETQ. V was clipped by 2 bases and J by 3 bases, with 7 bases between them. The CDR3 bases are TGCGCCAGCAGCTTAAGTCGGACAGATACGCAGTATTTT. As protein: CASSLSRTDTQYF.

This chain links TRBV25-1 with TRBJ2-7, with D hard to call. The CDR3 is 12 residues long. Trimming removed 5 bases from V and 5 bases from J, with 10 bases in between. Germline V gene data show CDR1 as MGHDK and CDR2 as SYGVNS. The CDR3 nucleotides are TGTGCCAGCAGTAGTGTTATAAACGAGCAGTACTTC. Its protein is CASSSVINEQYF.

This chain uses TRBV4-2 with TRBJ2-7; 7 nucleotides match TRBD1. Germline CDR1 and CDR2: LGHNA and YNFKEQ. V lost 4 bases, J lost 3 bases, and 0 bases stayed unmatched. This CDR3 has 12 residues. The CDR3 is CASSPGGYEQYF. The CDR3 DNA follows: TGTGCCAGCAGCCCAGGGGGCTACGAGCAGTACTTC.

The CDR3 coding sequence is TGTGCCAGCAGTTTACTTGCAGGGGGCGCGCGAGAGACCCAGTACTTC. This codes for CASSLLAGGARETQYF. V usage is TRBV27 and J usage is TRBJ2-5; the match to TRBD1 covers 8 bases. The trim removed 2 bases at V and 4 bases at J, leaving 9 bases unmatched. The V gene's germline CDR1 is MNHEY and CDR2 SMNVEV (reference sequence). There are 16 residues in the CDR3.

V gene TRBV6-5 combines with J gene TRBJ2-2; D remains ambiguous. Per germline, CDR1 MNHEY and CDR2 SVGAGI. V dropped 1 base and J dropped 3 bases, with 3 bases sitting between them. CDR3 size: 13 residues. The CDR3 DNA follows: TGTGCCAGCAGTTACTTGGACACCGGGGAGCTGTTTTTT. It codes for CASSYLDTGELFF.

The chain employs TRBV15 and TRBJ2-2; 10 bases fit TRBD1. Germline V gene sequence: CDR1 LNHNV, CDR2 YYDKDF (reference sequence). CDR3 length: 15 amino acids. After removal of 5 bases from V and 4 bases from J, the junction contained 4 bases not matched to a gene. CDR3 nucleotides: TGTGCCACCAGCTTGGACAGGGGGGTCACCGGGGAGCTGTTTTTT. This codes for CATSLDRGVTGELFF.

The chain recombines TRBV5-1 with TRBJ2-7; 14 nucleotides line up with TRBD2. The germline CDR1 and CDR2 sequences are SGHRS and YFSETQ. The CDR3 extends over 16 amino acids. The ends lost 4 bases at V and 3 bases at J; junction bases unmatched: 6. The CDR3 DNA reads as TGCGCCAGCAGCACCGGGACTAGCGGGGGACTCTACGAGCAGTACTTC. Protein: CASSTGTSGGLYEQYF.

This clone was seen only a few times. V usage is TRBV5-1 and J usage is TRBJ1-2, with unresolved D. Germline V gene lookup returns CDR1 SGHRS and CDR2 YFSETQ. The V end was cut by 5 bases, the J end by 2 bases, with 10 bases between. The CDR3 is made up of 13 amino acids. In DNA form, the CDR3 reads TGCGCCAGCAGAAAGGACGACAACTATGGCTACACCTTC. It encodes CASRKDDNYGYTF.

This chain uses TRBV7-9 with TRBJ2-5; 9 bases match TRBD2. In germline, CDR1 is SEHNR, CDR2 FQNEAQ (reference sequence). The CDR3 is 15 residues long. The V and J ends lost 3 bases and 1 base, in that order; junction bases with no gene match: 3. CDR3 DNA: TGTGCCAGCAGCTTTGGCGGGGGGGCCCAAGAGACCCAGTACTTC. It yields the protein CASSFGGGAQETQYF.

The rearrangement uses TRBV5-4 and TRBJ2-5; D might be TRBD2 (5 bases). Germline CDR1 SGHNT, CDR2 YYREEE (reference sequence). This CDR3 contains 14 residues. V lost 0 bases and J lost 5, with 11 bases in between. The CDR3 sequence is CASSLEAGGETQYF. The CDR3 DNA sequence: TGTGCCAGCAGCTTGGAGGCCGGCGGGGAGACCCAGTACTTC.

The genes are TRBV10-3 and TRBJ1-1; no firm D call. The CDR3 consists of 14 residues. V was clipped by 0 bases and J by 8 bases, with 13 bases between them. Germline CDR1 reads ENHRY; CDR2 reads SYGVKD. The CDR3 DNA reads TGTGCCATCAGTGAGTCCCCCTATTTAGTAGAAGCTTTCTTT. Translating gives CAISESPYLVEAFF.

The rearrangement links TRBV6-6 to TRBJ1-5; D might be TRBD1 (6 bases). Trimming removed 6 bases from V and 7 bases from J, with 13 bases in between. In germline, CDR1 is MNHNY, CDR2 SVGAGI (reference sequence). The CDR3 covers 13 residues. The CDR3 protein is CASSRTVGQPQHF. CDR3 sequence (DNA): TGTGCCAGCAGCAGGACAGTCGGGCAGCCCCAGCATTTT.

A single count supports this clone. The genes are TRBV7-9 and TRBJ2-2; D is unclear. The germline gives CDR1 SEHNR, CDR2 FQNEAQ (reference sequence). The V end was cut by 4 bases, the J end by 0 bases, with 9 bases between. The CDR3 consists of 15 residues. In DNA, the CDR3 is TGTGCCAGCAGCTACGCTCCGACGAACACCGGGGAGCTGTTTTTT. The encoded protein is CASSYAPTNTGELFF.

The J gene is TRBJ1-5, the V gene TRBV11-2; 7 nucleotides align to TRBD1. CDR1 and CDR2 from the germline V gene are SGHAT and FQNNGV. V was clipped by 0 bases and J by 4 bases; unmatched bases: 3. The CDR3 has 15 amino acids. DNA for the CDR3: TGTGCCAGCAGCTTAGACAGGGGGGGAAATCAGCCCCAGCATTTT. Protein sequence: CASSLDRGGNQPQHF.

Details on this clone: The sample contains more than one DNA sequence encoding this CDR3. The CDR3 spells CASSLTGYGYTF. CDR3 nucleotide sequence: TGTGCCAGTAGCTTGACGGGCTATGGCTACACCTTC. V is TRBV19 and J is TRBJ1-2, with D unclear. This CDR3 is 12 amino acids long. Germline V gene lookup returns CDR1 LNHDA and CDR2 SQIVND (reference sequence). With 6 bases removed from V and 4 bases from J, the gap between germline ends came to 9 bases.